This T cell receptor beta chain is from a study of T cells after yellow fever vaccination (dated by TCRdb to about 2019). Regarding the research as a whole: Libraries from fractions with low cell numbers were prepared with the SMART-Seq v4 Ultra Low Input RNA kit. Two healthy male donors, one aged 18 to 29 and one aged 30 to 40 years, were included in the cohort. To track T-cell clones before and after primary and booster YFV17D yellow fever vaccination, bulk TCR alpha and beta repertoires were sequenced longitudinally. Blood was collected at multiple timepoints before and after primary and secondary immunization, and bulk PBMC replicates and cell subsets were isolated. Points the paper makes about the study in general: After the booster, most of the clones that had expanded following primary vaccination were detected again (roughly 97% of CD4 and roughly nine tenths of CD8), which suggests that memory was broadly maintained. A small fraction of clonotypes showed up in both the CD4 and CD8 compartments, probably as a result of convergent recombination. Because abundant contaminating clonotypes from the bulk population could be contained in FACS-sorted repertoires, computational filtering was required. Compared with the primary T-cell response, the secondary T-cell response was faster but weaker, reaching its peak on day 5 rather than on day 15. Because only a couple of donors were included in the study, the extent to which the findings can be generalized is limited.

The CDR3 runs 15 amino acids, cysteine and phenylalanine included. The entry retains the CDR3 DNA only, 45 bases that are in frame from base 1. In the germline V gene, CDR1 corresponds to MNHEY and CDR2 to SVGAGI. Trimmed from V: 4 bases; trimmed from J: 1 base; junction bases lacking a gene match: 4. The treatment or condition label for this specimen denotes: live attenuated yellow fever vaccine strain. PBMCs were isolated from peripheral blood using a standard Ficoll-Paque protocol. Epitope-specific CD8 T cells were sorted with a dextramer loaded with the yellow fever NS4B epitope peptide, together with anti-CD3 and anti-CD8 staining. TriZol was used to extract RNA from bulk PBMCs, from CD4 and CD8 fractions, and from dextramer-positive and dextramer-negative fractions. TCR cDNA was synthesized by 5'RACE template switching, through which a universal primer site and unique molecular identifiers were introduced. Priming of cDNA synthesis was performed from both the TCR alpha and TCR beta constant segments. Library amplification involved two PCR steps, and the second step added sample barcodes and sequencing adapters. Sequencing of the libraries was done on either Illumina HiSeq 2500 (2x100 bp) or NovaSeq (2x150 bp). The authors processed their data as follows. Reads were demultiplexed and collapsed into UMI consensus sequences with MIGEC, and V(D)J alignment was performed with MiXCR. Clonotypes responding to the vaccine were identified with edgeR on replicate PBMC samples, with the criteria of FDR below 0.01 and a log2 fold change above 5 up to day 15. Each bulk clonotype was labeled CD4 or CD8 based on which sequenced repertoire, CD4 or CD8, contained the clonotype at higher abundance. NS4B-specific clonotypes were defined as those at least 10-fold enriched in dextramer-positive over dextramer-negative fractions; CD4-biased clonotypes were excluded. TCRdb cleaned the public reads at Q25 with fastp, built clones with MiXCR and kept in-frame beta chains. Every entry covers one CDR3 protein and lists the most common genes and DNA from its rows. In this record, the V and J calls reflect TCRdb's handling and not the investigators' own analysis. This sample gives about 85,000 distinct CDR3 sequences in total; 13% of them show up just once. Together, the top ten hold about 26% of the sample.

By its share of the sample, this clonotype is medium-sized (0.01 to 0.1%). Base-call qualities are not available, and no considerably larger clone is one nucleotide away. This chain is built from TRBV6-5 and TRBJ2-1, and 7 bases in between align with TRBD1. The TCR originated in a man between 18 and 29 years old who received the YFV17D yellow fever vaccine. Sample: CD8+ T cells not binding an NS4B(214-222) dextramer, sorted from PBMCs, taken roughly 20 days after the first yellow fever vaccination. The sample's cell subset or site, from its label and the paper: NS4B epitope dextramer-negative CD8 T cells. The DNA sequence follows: TGTGCCAGCAGTTCCGGGACAGATTCCTACAATGAGCAGTTCTTC. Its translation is CASSSGTDSYNEQFF.